These 25 T cell receptor beta chains originate from one sample sequenced in a study of T-cell reconstitution after alpha-beta-depleted transplantation in children. TCRbeta library preparation incorporated unique molecular identifiers. From the PCR reads, TCRdb called clonotypes with MiXCR, one entry per CDR3 protein. The sample includes around 450,000 distinct CDR3 sequences, about 17% of them seen just once. The starting material was PBMCs, mostly from graft donor cells, obtained 360 days after TCRalphabeta/CD19-depleted stem cell transplant. The receptors were gathered from a boy in the first two years of life who had a stem cell transplant for Wiskott-Aldrich syndrome, so the T cells may come from the graft donor.

The chain combines TRBV10-3 with TRBJ1-1, with TRBD1 matching 8 bases. The junction had 3 bases not matched to a gene; V was cut back by 3 bases and J by 3 bases. The CDR3 is 14 amino acids. Per the germline V gene, CDR1 is ENHRY and CDR2 is SYGVKD. CDR3 DNA sequence: TGTGCCATCAGTGACCGGACAGGGTACACTGAAGCTTTCTTT. Protein: CAISDRTGYTEAFF.

The chain is built from TRBV6-1 and TRBJ2-1; D perhaps matches TRBD2 (6 bases). V was pared by 6 bases and J by 5 bases, with 17 bases between. The CDR3 has 15 amino acids. Germline-derived CDR1 and CDR2 are MNHNS and SASEGT. The CDR3 region has the DNA TGTGCCAGCAGCCCCGGGACTGCGGGAAACAATGAGCAGTTCTTC. Its protein product is CASSPGTAGNNEQFF.

In this sample, this clonotype turned up a few times. The J gene is TRBJ2-4, the V gene TRBV21-1; the D call TRBD2 from the table was never checked on the DNA. TRBV21-1 is listed as a pseudogene. The CDR3 totals 20 residues. This CDR3 is CASSKLYRLAELIAKNIQYF. The CDR3 DNA follows: TGTGCCAGCAGCAAATTGTATCGGCTAGCGGAACTCATAGCCAAAAACATTCAGTACTTC.

The J gene is TRBJ2-7, the V gene TRBV27; TRBD1 agrees at 7 bases. The CDR3 runs to 13 residues. Per the germline V gene, CDR1 is MNHEY and CDR2 is SMNVEV (reference sequence). Trimming cost V 5 bases and J 7 bases; bases outside gene matches: 8. In DNA form, the CDR3 reads TGTGCCAGCAGTGACAAGGGGGCGGAAGAGCAGTACTTC. It specifies CASSDKGAEEQYF.

This clonotype was found a few times. The chain couples TRBV5-1 to TRBJ2-3, with TRBD1 matching 9 bases. Germline lookup yields CDR1 SGHRS and CDR2 YFSETQ. This CDR3 comprises 16 residues. The V gene end was trimmed by 1 base and the J gene end by 2 bases; junction bases not matched to a gene: 5. CDR3 nucleotides: TGCGCCAGCAGCTTGATGACAGGGGGTTTCACAGATACGCAGTATTTT. Protein sequence: CASSLMTGGFTDTQYF.

The chain has TRBV12-3 or TRBV12-4 and TRBJ2-3; 7 nucleotides match TRBD1. The CDR3 runs to 15 residues. Germline trimming cut 6 bases from V and 2 bases from J; bases unmatched to any gene: 8. The CDR3 DNA reads TGTGCCAGCAGGTCACCGGGACAGTCCACAGATACGCAGTATTTT. Its translation is CASRSPGQSTDTQYF.

This clonotype appeared a few times. The chain links TRBV4-1 to TRBJ2-4; TRBD1 might be the D (5 bases). CDR1 MGHRA and CDR2 YSYEKL come from the germline V gene. V lost 0 bases, J lost 0 bases, and 15 bases lay in between. This CDR3 contains 18 residues. CDR3 amino acids: CASSQESTVSLAKNIQYF. The CDR3 DNA is TGCGCCAGCAGCCAAGAATCGACAGTTTCCCTAGCCAAAAACATTCAGTACTTC.

J is TRBJ2-2 and V is TRBV3-1; TRBD1 matches at 7 bases. The CDR3 has 15 amino acids. Germline V gives CDR1 LGHDT, CDR2 YNNKEL (reference sequence). V shed 3 bases, J shed 3 bases, and the junction held 4 bases outside the gene matches. The CDR3 coding sequence is TGTGCCAGCAGCCAGTACACAGGGGACACCGGGGAGCTGTTTTTT. Translating gives CASSQYTGDTGELFF.

The J gene is TRBJ1-4, the V gene TRBV5-1, with D possibly being TRBD1 (5 bases). The ends were cut back, 5 bases at V and 4 bases at J, with 12 bases in the middle. Looked up from germline, CDR1 is SGHRS and CDR2 is YFSETQ. The CDR3 length is 14 residues. CDR3 nucleotides: TGCGCCAGCAGTCCGACAGCCTATAATGAAAAACTGTTTTTT. Protein sequence: CASSPTAYNEKLFF.

The rearrangement uses TRBV7-6 and TRBJ2-3; D is uncertain. Germline values: CDR1 SGHVS, CDR2 FNYEAQ. The length of the CDR3 is 15 residues. Trimming stripped 0 bases from V and 2 bases from J, with 9 bases between. The CDR3 nucleotides read TGTGCCAGCAGCTTAGCGCCCGGGCCCACAGATACGCAGTATTTT. Protein sequence: CASSLAPGPTDTQYF.

This clonotype was seen only a few times. The chain joins TRBV30 to TRBJ2-2; D not resolved. CDR1 GTSNPN and CDR2 SVGIG come from the germline V gene (reference sequence). The CDR3 runs 12 residues. Trimming left V 2 bases short and J 3 bases short, with 4 bases between. The CDR3 spells CAWSRYTGELFF. CDR3 sequence (DNA): TGTGCCTGGAGTAGATACACCGGGGAGCTGTTTTTT. The complete variable domain, with remaining parts taken from reference TRBV30 and TRBJ2-2, reads SQTIHQWPATLVQPVGSPLSLECTVEGTSNPNLYWYRQAAGRGLQLLFYSVGIGQISSEVPQNLSASRPQDRQFILSSKKLLLSDSGFYLCAWSRYTGELFFGEGSRLTVL.

The chain recombines TRBV10-3 with TRBJ2-5, with 8 bases fitting TRBD2. Per the germline V gene, CDR1 is ENHRY and CDR2 is SYGVKD. This CDR3 has 15 amino acids. V shed 4 bases, J shed 3 bases, and the junction held 7 bases outside the gene matches. CDR3 sequence reads: CAISVFGREKETQYF. For the CDR3, the DNA is TGTGCCATCAGTGTGTTCGGGAGGGAAAAAGAGACCCAGTACTTC.

The chain has TRBV5-1 and TRBJ2-1, with TRBD2 matching 11 bases. With V trimmed by 3 bases and J by 7 bases, 9 bases remained unmatched. The CDR3 is 16 residues long. Germline V gene sequence: CDR1 SGHRS, CDR2 YFSETQ. The CDR3 DNA sequence: TGCGCCAGCAGCTACCTTACTAGCGGGAGACCAAATGAGCAGTTCTTC. Translating it yields CASSYLTSGRPNEQFF.

This chain connects TRBV13 to TRBJ2-2; D unresolved. Germline V gives CDR1 PRHDT, CDR2 FYEKMQ (reference sequence). The CDR3 is 15 residues long. Trimming pared 2 bases from V and 3 bases from J, leaving 10 bases between. The CDR3 protein is CASSLPSEYTGELFF. In DNA form, the CDR3 reads TGTGCCAGCAGCTTACCCTCAGAATACACCGGGGAGCTGTTTTTT.

This clonotype appeared a few times. The gene calls are TRBV5-1 and TRBJ2-1; the D gene is possibly TRBD2 (7 bases). Germline V lookup: CDR1 SGHRS, CDR2 YFSETQ. This CDR3 is 15 amino acids long. The V gene lost 4 bases and the J gene lost 0 bases, with 11 bases spanning the gap. For the CDR3, the DNA is TGCGCCAGCAGCGACGGGGGGCGCTCCTACAATGAGCAGTTCTTC. This translates into CASSDGGRSYNEQFF.

The chain joins TRBV25-1 to TRBJ1-6; D gene unclear. CDR1 is MGHDK, CDR2 SYGVNS, per germline. The V gene lost 0 bases and the J gene lost 7 bases, with 10 bases spanning the gap. This CDR3 contains 15 residues. The CDR3 sequence is CASSEYKGGNSPLHF. DNA of the CDR3: TGTGCCAGCAGTGAATACAAGGGAGGCAATTCACCCCTCCACTTT.

This clonotype was picked up a small number of times. The V and J genes are TRBV12-3 or TRBV12-4 and TRBJ2-5; D remains ambiguous. The CDR3 is made up of 14 amino acids. V was pared by 3 bases and J by 5 bases, with 13 bases between. CDR3 coding DNA: TGTGCCAGCAGTTTTAGACCCCGGGTGGAGACCCAGTACTTC. Amino acids: CASSFRPRVETQYF.

This clonotype was counted between two and nine times. The chain couples TRBV7-8 to TRBJ2-3; possible D gene TRBD1, 5 bases. Trimming shortened V by 4 bases and J by 0 bases, and 14 bases separated the two germline ends. Germline CDR1 SGHVS, CDR2 FQNEAQ. This CDR3 has 16 residues. The CDR3 region has the DNA TGTGCCAGCAGCTCGGAGTCCAGGGCTAGCACAGATACGCAGTATTTT. As protein: CASSSESRASTDTQYF.

The chain recombines TRBV6-6 with TRBJ1-1, with D maybe TRBD1 (5 bases). The CDR3 contains 13 residues. The V end was cut by 7 bases, the J end by 4 bases, with 13 bases between. Germline-derived CDR1 and CDR2 are MNHNY and SVGAGI (reference sequence). The CDR3 here is CASTTRVRTEAFF. CDR3 coding DNA: TGTGCCAGCACAACCAGGGTTCGCACTGAAGCTTTCTTT.

The chain has TRBV6-2 or TRBV6-3 and TRBJ2-3, with TRBD2 identical over 13 bases. CDR3 length equals 17 residues. The V gene end was trimmed by 2 bases and the J gene end by 2 bases; junction bases not matched to a gene: 4. The germline V gene has CDR1 MNHEY and CDR2 SVGEGT. CDR3 amino acids: CASSYRLAGGYTDTQYF. The DNA for the CDR3 is TGTGCCAGCAGTTACCGACTAGCGGGAGGCTACACAGATACGCAGTATTTT.

The rearrangement links TRBV20-1 to TRBJ2-2; unclear D gene. V lost 0 bases and J 4 bases, leaving 3 bases between the germline ends. The germline CDR1 and CDR2 sequences are DFQATT and SNEGSKA (reference sequence). This CDR3 region has 12 residues. The CDR3 protein is CSARDITGELFF. The CDR3 region has the DNA TGCAGTGCTAGAGATATCACCGGGGAGCTGTTTTTT.

The sample holds a few counts of this clonotype. The chain carries TRBV5-1 and TRBJ2-1; D gene unclear. Trimming took 0 bases from V and 5 from J, leaving 6 bases between them. The CDR3 sequence is 13 residues long. CDR1 is SGHRS and CDR2 is YFSETQ in the germline V gene. The CDR3 is CASSLEVHNEQFF. The CDR3 DNA follows: TGCGCCAGCAGCTTGGAAGTGCACAATGAGCAGTTCTTC.

The chain is built from TRBV11-2 and TRBJ2-4; 12 nucleotides agree with TRBD2. Germline CDR1 and CDR2: SGHAT and FQNNGV. V trimming: 5 bases; J trimming: 5 bases; junction bases outside the gene matches: 13. This CDR3 is built from 18 residues. As DNA, the CDR3 is TGTGCCAGCAGCCCGACACTAGCGGGAGGTCCCCCGGAAAACATTCAGTACTTC. Translation gives CASSPTLAGGPPENIQYF. Full variable domain (missing parts from reference TRBV11-2 and TRBJ2-4): EAGVAQSPRYKIIEKRQSVAFWCNPISGHATLYWYQQILGQGPKLLIQFQNNGVVDDSQLPKDRFSAERLKGVDSTLKIQPAKLEDSAVYLCASSPTLAGGPPENIQYFGAGTRLSVL.

The chain joins TRBV12-3 or TRBV12-4 to TRBJ2-5; 10 bases align to TRBD2. J gave up 5 bases and V 6 bases, and 6 bases lay outside the gene matches. CDR3 size: 14 residues. Here the CDR3 DNA reads TGTGCCAGCAGCCTTAGCGGGGGGCCGGAGACCCAGTACTTC. Protein sequence: CASSLSGGPETQYF.

This clonotype was detected a few times. J is TRBJ2-1 and V is TRBV5-1; the D is unclear. Per germline, CDR1 SGHRS and CDR2 YFSETQ. This CDR3 region has 15 residues. V lost 5 bases to trimming and J lost 3 bases, with 15 bases between them. This chain's CDR3 is CASSLGLYSYNEQFF. The CDR3, as DNA: TGCGCCAGCAGTCTAGGATTATATAGCTACAATGAGCAGTTCTTC.